A single sample is the source of the 4 T cell receptor beta chains below, sequenced in a study of T cells in Graves' hyperthyroidism and ophthalmopathy. Amplification of TCR beta CDR3 regions was performed using RNA transcripts as template. An initial round of RT-PCR targeting the TCR CDR3 relied on the HTBI primer set. TCRdb fed the multiplex PCR reads into MiXCR, producing one record per CDR3 protein. The repertoire has over 400,000 distinct CDR3 sequences, about 15% of them found once; the top ten carry about 12%. The sample consisted of blood. Every receptor here comes from a man younger than 35 with Graves' ophthalmopathy.

In this sample, this clonotype turned up many times. This chain links TRBV6-1 with TRBJ2-1, with a possible D match to TRBD2 (6 bases). This CDR3 comprises 14 residues. The germline V gene encodes CDR1 MNHNS and CDR2 SASEGT. Trimming took off 6 bases at V and 8 bases at J, with 17 bases between the two ends. The chain's CDR3 is CASRDSGSRDEQFF. In DNA, the CDR3 is TGTGCCAGCAGGGATAGCGGCTCTAGGGATGAGCAGTTCTTC.

The sample holds many counts of this clonotype. The chain couples TRBV20-1 to TRBJ2-3; 7 nucleotides align to TRBD2. This CDR3 has 12 residues. The germline CDR1 and CDR2 sequences are DFQATT and SNEGSKA (reference sequence). Trimming took 3 bases from V and 4 from J; bases not matched to a gene: 1. CDR3 DNA sequence: TGCAGTGCTAGCGGACTAGCAGATACGCAGTATTTT. Translated, it gives CSASGLADTQYF.

The chain carries TRBV7-9 and TRBJ2-3; 8 bases are shared with TRBD1. There are 15 residues in the CDR3. CDR1 SEHNR and CDR2 FQNEAQ come from the germline V gene (reference sequence). The J segment lost 5 bases and the V segment lost 6 bases, leaving 10 bases of the junction unmatched. The CDR3: CASRTPGQAVDTQYF. The CDR3 nucleotides are TGTGCCAGCAGGACACCGGGACAGGCTGTAGATACGCAGTATTTT.

This clonotype occurred many times. The CDR3 spells CASSYSSSYNEQFF. The CDR3 nucleotides are TGTGCCAGCAGTTATTCCAGCTCCTACAATGAGCAGTTCTTC. V gene TRBV6-1 combines with J gene TRBJ2-1, with no clear D. The CDR3 is 14 amino acids. Trimming removed 5 bases at V and 0 bases at J, with 8 bases between. CDR1 is MNHNS and CDR2 is SASEGT in the germline V gene.